These T cell receptor beta chains were read from a single sample in a study of Ad26.COV2.S vaccination and SARS-CoV-2 variants. Here immunoSEQ multiplex PCR was the method, and the copy in TCRdb shows in-frame clones only, minus some. The repertoire holds about 350,000 clones, with less than 90% as singletons. The sequences come from peripheral blood, collected in a trial of Ad26.COV2.S vaccine versus placebo. The receptors here all came from a person aged 18 to 65 who received the Ad26.COV2.S COVID-19 vaccine or a placebo. CDR3s leave out the opening cysteine and the closing phenylalanine or tryptophan. Each record gives: V gene, D gene, clone size, CDR3 protein. D genes are given only for firm matches. Where a row states a size, it is once, few, many or the class of an expanded clone; other rows omit it.

>TRBV5-1|TRBD1|NA
ASSRGQVNTGELF
>TRBV7-2|NA|NA
ASSLQRDTTEAF
>TRBV7-8|NA|NA
ASSPSGNTIY
>TRBV7-9|NA|NA
ASSRNLNTEAF
>TRBV24-1|NA|NA
ATSDSRSSGNTIY
>TRBV7-8|NA|NA
ASSPRDRTGELF
>TRBV12-2|NA|once
ASPESEGGMNQPQH
>TRBV10-3|TRBD1|NA
AISDATGGNEKLF
>TRBV7-6|NA|NA
ASSPRPGAYEQY
>TRBV5-1|NA|NA
ASSLRQDNEKLF
>TRBV20-1|TRBD2|NA
SASPALAGGQETQY
>TRBV28|TRBD2|NA
ASSLSGGFRETQY
>TRBV19|TRBD1|NA
ASTGQGVTDTQY
>TRBV11-2|NA|NA
ASSPTYNEQF
>TRBV6-5|NA|NA
ASTGRDNYGYT
>TRBV3-1/TRBV3-2|TRBD1|NA
ASSQVSGGTEAF
>TRBV19|TRBD1|NA
ASSGQGGETQY
>TRBV12-3/TRBV12-4|NA|once
ASSNQANEKLF
>TRBV6-2/TRBV6-3|NA|NA
ASSYSGSRNQAQH
>TRBV7-6|TRBD2|NA
ATSGEGRGEQF
>TRBV6-4|NA|NA
ASSPGVQDYGYT
>TRBV2|NA|NA
ASSSTVQEYGYT
>TRBV30|TRBD2|NA
AWSEPGLALAKNIQY
>TRBV28|TRBD1|NA
ASRVQGDQPQH
>TRBV5-1|NA|NA
ASSLISGNTIY
>TRBV7-2|NA|NA
ASSGLALDTQY
>TRBV28|TRBD2|NA
ASSLSTSGRHEQY